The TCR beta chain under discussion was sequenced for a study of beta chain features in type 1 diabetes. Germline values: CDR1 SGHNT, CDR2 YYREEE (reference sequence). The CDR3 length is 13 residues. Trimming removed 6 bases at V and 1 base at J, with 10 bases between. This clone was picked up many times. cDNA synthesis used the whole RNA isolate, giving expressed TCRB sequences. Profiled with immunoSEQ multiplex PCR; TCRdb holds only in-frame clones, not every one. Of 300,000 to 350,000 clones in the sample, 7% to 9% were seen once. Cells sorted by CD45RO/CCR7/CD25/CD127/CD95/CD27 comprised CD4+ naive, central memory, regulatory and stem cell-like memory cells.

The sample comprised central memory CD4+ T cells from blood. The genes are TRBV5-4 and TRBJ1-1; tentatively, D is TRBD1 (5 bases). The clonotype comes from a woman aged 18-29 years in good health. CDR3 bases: TGTGCCAGCACCGTTGGGACGAACACTGAAGCTTTCTTT. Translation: CASTVGTNTEAFF.